The following is a T cell receptor beta chain sequence with its context. Its cognate antigen is unknown. Trimming took 5 bases from V and 3 from J, leaving 22 bases between them. The CDR3 has 17 residues. Per germline, CDR1 SGHAT and CDR2 FQNNGV. This entry belongs to a study of cytomegalovirus exposure and HLA in healthy donors. Background on the study: A prior analysis found more than 90 million unique TCR beta sequences from 150 million to 200 million T cells.

Overall study findings and caveats: Analysis was performed later, and it showed HLA-associated TCR beta chains to be more clonally expanded than equally common others. Roughly even sequencing depth across donors was the assumption behind the presence/absence analyses.

The PCR made use of 60 Vbeta and 13 Jbeta primers. Only in-frame clones appear in the TCRdb table, and some are missing; sequencing was by immunoSEQ multiplex PCR. The sample yields about 190,000 clones, roughly 80% seen once. The chain couples TRBV11-2 to TRBJ1-1; possibly TRBD1 for D (6 bases). The origin of this receptor is a woman aged 25 to 39 in good health and CMV-seropositive. The sample comprised PBMCs. The CDR3 here is CASSPRRPTGGYTEAFF. DNA for the CDR3: TGTGCCAGCAGCCCTAGACGACCGACAGGCGGGTACACTGAAGCTTTCTTT.